The present T cell receptor (beta chain) was sequenced within a study of cytotoxic CD8 clonotypes in ibrutinib-treated CLL. Study at large: Response material was collected after a median approximately 12 months of treatment, range 6 to 36.

Cryopreserved PBMCs supplied 2 to 2.5 micrograms of genomic DNA for TCR beta libraries. To note about this clone: Its cognate antigen is unknown.

Some clones are missing from TCRdb's copy, which holds only in-frame ones; the method was immunoSEQ multiplex PCR. The repertoire includes about 68,000 clones, about 63% of them detected once, and around 5.8% sits in the top ten. CDR1 SGHAT and CDR2 FQNNGV come from the germline V gene. Deletions cut 4 bases from V and 7 bases from J, with 11 bases between. The length of the CDR3 is 14 residues. Points from the study as a whole: Higher clonality was seen at ibrutinib response and a return toward baseline at progression. Pretreatment clonality was elevated relative to age-matched healthy donors and paralleled circulating CD8+ T-cell counts.

Material: PBMCs, obtained after 12 months of ibrutinib treatment. This receptor was taken from a human donor with chronic lymphocytic leukemia. The chain recombines TRBV11-2 with TRBJ1-6, with a tentative D call TRBD1 (6 bases). The CDR3 DNA follows: TGTGCCAGCAGCTCCACGAGGGGGAATTCACCCCTCCACTTT. Amino acid sequence: CASSSTRGNSPLHF.